Included here is one T cell receptor beta chain sequence, with context. What it binds is not known. These data originate in a study of Ad26.COV2.S vaccination and SARS-CoV-2 variants. Study-level findings and limits: TCR breadth and depth analyses may have underestimated total T cell responses.

This table comes from immunoSEQ multiplex PCR, and its TCRdb copy is limited to in-frame clones, with some not included. Of about 350,000 clones in the sample, around 90% were seen once. As for treatment: 19 received Ad26.COV2.S at low or high dose, single or two shots; about 5 received placebo; per-sample allocation not given. Sampling occurred on day 63 after the first vaccine or placebo injection. Participants' vaccine, an Ad26 vector, delivered Wuhan-strain SARS-CoV-2 spike. The CDR3 sequence is 12 residues long. Germline CDR1 reads SGHKS; CDR2 reads YYEKEE (reference sequence). The V gene lost 5 bases and the J gene lost 5 bases, with 10 bases spanning the gap.

J is TRBJ2-5 and V is TRBV5-5, with D unclear. This material consisted of peripheral blood, taken in a trial of Ad26.COV2.S vaccine versus placebo. The clonotype comes from a person aged 18-60 years who received the Ad26.COV2.S COVID-19 vaccine or a placebo. The CDR3, as DNA: TGTGCCAGCAGTTCGGACGGGGAGACCCAGTACTTC. This sequence encodes CASSSDGETQYF.